These T cell receptor beta chains were read from a single sample in a study of blood T cells in healthy people across ages. TCRdb re-called the 5' RACE reads with MiXCR, one entry per CDR3 protein. The table has about 640,000 distinct CDR3 sequences, 45% to 65% seen once. The material sequenced was blood. These receptors came from a man aged 60 to 75 in good health. The conserved cysteine and the conserved F or W are not part of the CDR3 here. Fields, in order: D gene, V gene, J gene, CDR3 protein. The D gene is left open where the match is weak.

d_call: TRBD1; v_call: TRBV18; j_call: TRBJ2-1; cdr3_aa: ASSPSGGHYEQF
d_call: TRBD1; v_call: TRBV20-1; j_call: TRBJ2-5; cdr3_aa: SARKWGQATQETQY
d_call: NA; v_call: TRBV7-2; j_call: TRBJ2-5; cdr3_aa: TSSLDRVQETQY
d_call: TRBD2; v_call: TRBV20-1; j_call: TRBJ2-1; cdr3_aa: SAREGSSGGLNEQF
d_call: NA; v_call: TRBV6-5; j_call: TRBJ2-7; cdr3_aa: ASSYSARVSSYEQY
d_call: NA; v_call: TRBV10-3; j_call: TRBJ2-3; cdr3_aa: AISVQISTDTQY
d_call: TRBD1; v_call: TRBV13; j_call: TRBJ1-6; cdr3_aa: ASGPGTANSPLH
d_call: NA; v_call: TRBV12-3/TRBV12-4; j_call: TRBJ2-3; cdr3_aa: ASSCRVSGDTQY
d_call: NA; v_call: TRBV13; j_call: TRBJ2-5; cdr3_aa: ASSAQTASETQY
d_call: TRBD1; v_call: TRBV2; j_call: TRBJ1-1; cdr3_aa: ASSERTGHGTEAF
d_call: NA; v_call: TRBV9; j_call: TRBJ1-2; cdr3_aa: ASSPRGAERNYGYT
d_call: NA; v_call: TRBV25-1; j_call: TRBJ1-5; cdr3_aa: ASSEPGISNQPQH
d_call: NA; v_call: TRBV27; j_call: TRBJ1-1; cdr3_aa: ASSRYNTEAF
d_call: NA; v_call: TRBV10-3; j_call: TRBJ1-2; cdr3_aa: AISGQALFNYGYT
d_call: NA; v_call: TRBV7-2; j_call: TRBJ1-6; cdr3_aa: ASTKVGFYNSPLH
d_call: NA; v_call: TRBV28; j_call: TRBJ2-5; cdr3_aa: ASRMMGGPQETQY
d_call: TRBD2; v_call: TRBV3-1; j_call: TRBJ2-5; cdr3_aa: ASSQDLGAGGETQY
d_call: NA; v_call: TRBV7-8; j_call: TRBJ2-3; cdr3_aa: ASSLDHTRKDTQY
d_call: NA; v_call: TRBV7-9; j_call: TRBJ2-3; cdr3_aa: ASNPRWGDTQY
d_call: TRBD1; v_call: TRBV4-1; j_call: TRBJ2-1; cdr3_aa: ASSAQWTGEAGEQF
d_call: NA; v_call: TRBV6-2/TRBV6-3; j_call: TRBJ2-5; cdr3_aa: ASRLGQLSVETQY
d_call: NA; v_call: TRBV7-9; j_call: TRBJ2-7; cdr3_aa: ASSPTPVSDEQY